Listed below are T cell receptor beta chains from one sample, sequenced in a study of blood T cell repertoires in COVID-19. Using immunoSEQ multiplex PCR, the repertoire was profiled, and TCRdb retains in-frame clones only, with some absent. The sample lists roughly 200,000 clones, over 75% occurring once. Sequencing was performed on PBMCs or T cells enriched from blood (not recorded which). All receptors derive from a man in his forties who had recovered from COVID-19. Both conserved end residues are part of each CDR3. A D gene is named only where the DNA matches it firmly. Expanded clones get a size class; other rows say once, few or many, or leave the size out.

TRBV27	TRBJ2-5	TRBD2	.	TGTGCCAGCAGCCTCCTAGCGGGGCAAGAGACCCAGTACTTC	CASSLLAGQETQYF
TRBV9	TRBJ2-3	.	.	TGTGCCAGCAGCGCTGAACTCGGGACTCGCACAGATACGCAGTATTTT	CASSAELGTRTDTQYF
TRBV5-4	TRBJ2-1	TRBD2	.	TGTGCCAGCAGCTTCGGGTCTAGCGGGCCGTACAATGAGCAGTTCTTC	CASSFGSSGPYNEQFF
TRBV27	TRBJ2-7	TRBD2	.	TGTGCCAGCAGTTTAAGAGGACTAGCGGGCTACGAGCAGTACTTC	CASSLRGLAGYEQYF
TRBV10-1	TRBJ1-5	.	.	TGCGCCAGCAGTCATGGAGGGATTGACCAGCCCCAGCATTTT	CASSHGGIDQPQHF
TRBV14	TRBJ1-2	.	.	TGTGCCAGCAGCCGGCACCGAAACTATGGCTACACCTTC	CASSRHRNYGYTF
TRBV19	TRBJ1-1	.	few	TGTGCCAGTAGTCGGTCCGGGGGCACTGAAGCTTTCTTT	CASSRSGGTEAFF
TRBV19	TRBJ1-3	TRBD1	.	TGTGCCAGTAGTCCGGACAGGGGGCGAGGTGGAAACACCATATATTTT	CASSPDRGRGGNTIYF
TRBV24-1	TRBJ2-3	TRBD2	.	TGTGCCACCAGTGATCCTAGCGGGAGGGATACGCAGTATTTT	CATSDPSGRDTQYF
TRBV18	TRBJ1-2	.	few	TGTGCCAGCTCACCAGACACGGACTATGGCTACACCTTC	CASSPDTDYGYTF
TRBV5-4	TRBJ2-3	TRBD1	.	TGTGCCAGCAGCCTAGGGGGCCAGAGCACAGATACGCAGTATTTT	CASSLGGQSTDTQYF
TRBV2	TRBJ1-5	.	.	TGTGCCAGCAGACCTCAGGGCAATCAGCCCCAGCATTTT	CASRPQGNQPQHF
TRBV11-3	TRBJ2-1	TRBD1	.	TGTGCCAGCAGCCCCGGGACAGGGAATTTGAATGAGCAGTTCTTC	CASSPGTGNLNEQFF
TRBV7-9	TRBJ1-4	.	.	TGTGCCAGCAGCTTAGTGTCTGCAACTAATGAAAAACTGTTTTTT	CASSLVSATNEKLFF
TRBV6-1	TRBJ1-2	.	.	TGTGCCAGTAGGGAGGGAGGGGTATATGGCTACACCTTC	CASREGGVYGYTF
TRBV29-1	TRBJ1-2	.	.	TGCAGCGTTTTCGACGGGTATGGCTACACCTTC	CSVFDGYGYTF
TRBV5-1	TRBJ2-3	TRBD2	.	TGCGCCAGCAGCGGGACTAGCGGGTCAACAGATACGCAGTATTTT	CASSGTSGSTDTQYF
TRBV2	TRBJ2-3	TRBD1	.	TGTGCCAGCATAACAGGGGTTAGCACAGATACGCAGTATTTT	CASITGVSTDTQYF
TRBV7-6	TRBJ2-7	TRBD2	many	TGTGCCAGCAGCTTAGGCGGGAGGGGTCGCGAGCAGTACTTC	CASSLGGRGREQYF
TRBV9	TRBJ1-5	TRBD1	.	TGTGCCAGCAGCCTATCAGGGGGGAGGCGGCCCCAGCATTTT	CASSLSGGRRPQHF
TRBV11-2	TRBJ1-1	.	few	TGTGCCAGCAGCCTAAAGCGGGTGAACACTGAAGCTTTCTTT	CASSLKRVNTEAFF
TRBV19	TRBJ2-1	.	.	TGTGCCAGTAGTATAGGTGACACGGTTGTGAATGAGCAGTTCTTC	CASSIGDTVVNEQFF
TRBV19	TRBJ1-3	TRBD1	.	TGTGCCAGTCGGTCTACAGGGGGTCGTGGAAACACCATATATTTT	CASRSTGGRGNTIYF
TRBV7-3	TRBJ2-7	TRBD1	few	TGTGCCAGCAGCTCGGGACAGGGCTCCTACGAGCAGTACTTC	CASSSGQGSYEQYF
TRBV7-9	TRBJ2-7	TRBD1	.	TGTGCCAGCAGCTTTGACAGGGGGCTAAGGAACGAGCAGTACTTC	CASSFDRGLRNEQYF
TRBV28	TRBJ2-1	TRBD2	few	TGTGCCAGCAGTCCCCCGGGACTAGCGCCGAAGGCGCAATATAATGAGCAGTTCTTC	CASSPPGLAPKAQYNEQFF
TRBV7-8	TRBJ2-2	TRBD2	.	TGTGCCAGCAGCTTAGAGATTCGAGTAGCGGGAGGGCCGATAGTGAACACCGGGGAGCTGTTTTTT	CASSLEIRVAGGPIVNTGELFF
TRBV19	TRBJ2-4	.	.	TGTGCCAGTAAGAGCGGGTCCAAAAACATTCAGTACTTC	CASKSGSKNIQYF
TRBV5-6	TRBJ2-7	.	.	TGTGCCAGCAGCTTTATCGGGTCGGACGAGCAGTACTTC	CASSFIGSDEQYF
TRBV27	TRBJ2-5	.	.	TGTGCCAGCAGGACTAGTGCGGGGCAGACCCAGTACTTC	CASRTSAGQTQYF
TRBV29-1	TRBJ2-5	.	.	TGCAGCGTTGAACAGGGTGGTGAGACCCAGTACTTC	CSVEQGGETQYF
TRBV5-4	TRBJ1-1	.	once	TGTGCCAGTCAAAAACAGGGAGGGAGGGGGACTGAAGCTTTCTTT	CASQKQGGRGTEAFF
TRBV10-1	TRBJ2-1	TRBD2	.	TGCGCCAGCAGTGCCTCTAGCGGGGGGGTAGGTGAGCAGTTCTTC	CASSASSGGVGEQFF
TRBV10-3	TRBJ2-7	TRBD1	.	TGTGCCATCAGTGAGCCCGGGACAGGGATTGGCGAGCAGTACTTC	CAISEPGTGIGEQYF
TRBV2	TRBJ2-2	TRBD1	.	TGTGCCAGCAAATTCGACAGGGGGCTATCCGGGGAGCTGTTTTTT	CASKFDRGLSGELFF
TRBV7-8	TRBJ2-7	.	once	TGTGCCAGCAGCCCAAAAACAGGGTCGAGCTCCTACGAGCAGTACTTC	CASSPKTGSSSYEQYF
TRBV18	TRBJ1-2	TRBD1	.	TGTGCCAGCTCGGCCGGGACAGGGGGCGCTGGTGGCAACTATGGCTACACCTTC	CASSAGTGGAGGNYGYTF
TRBV11-2	TRBJ1-3	TRBD1	.	TGTGCCAGCAGTTTTCTCGGGACAGTTAGAAACACCATATATTTT	CASSFLGTVRNTIYF